Each of the 3 T cell receptor beta chains below was sequenced from the same sample in a study of T cell responses to AZD1222 COVID-19 vaccine. Sequencing used immunoSEQ multiplex PCR; TCRdb keeps in-frame clones, though not all of them. The repertoire consists of approximately 85,000 clones, with roughly 90% occurring once and the leading ten covering approximately 7%. The sample consisted of peripheral blood, taken on day 0 of AZD1222 vaccination. These receptors all come from an adult in good health.

V gene TRBV27 combines with J gene TRBJ1-1; D gene ambiguous. Germline V gene data show CDR1 as MNHEY and CDR2 as SMNVEV (reference sequence). Trimming removed 5 bases from V and 11 bases from J, with 18 bases in between. CDR3 length: 13 residues. CDR3 in amino acids: CASSPRTANHAFF. The CDR3 DNA reads TGTGCCAGCAGTCCCCGGACGGCGAATCACGCTTTCTTT.

J is TRBJ1-1 and V is TRBV30; D unresolved. Per germline, CDR1 GTSNPN and CDR2 SVGIG (reference sequence). This CDR3 is built from 11 residues. V gave up 5 bases and J gave up 3 bases, with 7 bases separating them. DNA for the CDR3: TGTGCCTGGGACCGGGACACTGAAGCTTTCTTT. It encodes CAWDRDTEAFF.

The chain combines TRBV21-1 with TRBJ2-4. TRBV21-1 is a pseudogene locus. This CDR3 is 14 amino acids long. For the CDR3, the DNA is TGTGCCAGCAGCAAGACCGTAGCCAAAAACATTCAGTACTTC. Amino acid sequence: CASSKTVAKNIQYF.